The next 11 T cell receptor beta chains were all read from a single sample in a study of early T cells in non-severe SARS-CoV-2 infection. TCRdb itself ran the 5' RACE reads through MiXCR, one entry per CDR3 protein. The profile covers over 45,000 distinct CDR3 sequences, with less than 15% appearing a single time and approximately 4% taken by the ten largest. The sample was whole blood, taken at baseline. These receptors all stem from an adult who was a healthcare worker with PCR-confirmed SARS-CoV-2 infection or an uninfected control (not recorded which).

The V and J genes are TRBV5-1 and TRBJ1-2; D not certain. Per germline, CDR1 SGHRS and CDR2 YFSETQ. The ends were cut back, 0 bases at V and 4 bases at J, with 7 bases in the middle. The CDR3 is 13 residues long. This chain's CDR3 is CASSLDPFYGYTF. CDR3 DNA: TGCGCCAGCAGCTTGGACCCGTTCTATGGCTACACCTTC.

The chain has TRBV30 and TRBJ2-7, with D unclear. CDR1 and CDR2 (germline): GTSNPN, SVGIG (reference sequence). This CDR3 has 15 amino acids. V was shortened by 4 bases and J by 5 bases, with 21 bases between the two germline ends. CDR3: CAWTSLSAGKNEQYF. The CDR3 nucleotides are TGTGCCTGGACCTCTCTCTCGGCAGGAAAAAACGAGCAGTACTTC.

In its sample, this clonotype was seen many times. The chain joins TRBV19 to TRBJ2-1; tentatively, D is TRBD2 (5 bases). Looked up from germline, CDR1 is LNHDA and CDR2 is SQIVND (reference sequence). Trimming took off 7 bases at V and 5 bases at J, with 18 bases between the two ends. The CDR3 spans 15 residues. The CDR3 DNA reads as TGTGCCAGTAAAGAAGGGTGGGTGGGAGACAATGAGCAGTTCTTC. Amino acid sequence: CASKEGWVGDNEQFF. Looking up the rest from reference TRBV19 and TRBJ2-1 gives the full variable domain: DGGITQSPKYLFRKEGQNVTLSCEQNLNHDAMYWYRQDPGQGLRLIYYSQIVNDFQKGDIAEGYSVSREKKESFPLTVTSAQKNPTAFYLCASKEGWVGDNEQFFGPGTRLTVL.

This clonotype was counted ten times or more. The chain combines TRBV2 with TRBJ2-7, with D unresolved. From germline, CDR1 is SNHLY and CDR2 FYNNEI. The CDR3 covers 13 residues. V gave up 5 bases and J gave up 7 bases, with 15 bases separating them. CDR3 loop: CASSTIGRSEQYF. Here the CDR3 DNA reads TGTGCCAGCAGTACAATAGGGCGGAGTGAGCAGTACTTC.

In its sample, this clonotype was seen many times. The J gene is TRBJ2-1, the V gene TRBV5-1, with D possibly being TRBD1 (5 bases). CDR1 and CDR2 (germline): SGHRS, YFSETQ. There are 15 residues in the CDR3. V lost 0 bases, J lost 0 bases, and 7 bases lay in between. CDR3 amino acids: CASSLGQSSYNEQFF. The DNA for the CDR3 is TGCGCCAGCAGCTTGGGACAGAGCTCCTACAATGAGCAGTTCTTC.

At least ten counts were recorded for this clonotype. The chain uses TRBV3-1 and TRBJ2-7, with 10 bases that match TRBD1. CDR3 length: 13 residues. Germline assignment: CDR1 LGHDT and CDR2 YNNKEL (reference sequence). The junction had 2 bases not matched to a gene; V was cut back by 2 bases and J by 7 bases. CDR3 protein: CASSQRTGGEQYF. CDR3 coding DNA: TGTGCCAGCAGCCAAAGGACAGGGGGAGAGCAGTACTTC.

The chain has TRBV20-1 and TRBJ2-1; either TRBD1 or TRBD2 may supply D (5 bases each). This CDR3 has 12 residues. The germline gives CDR1 DFQATT, CDR2 SNEGSKA (reference sequence). Trimming left V 6 bases short and J 6 bases short, with 12 bases between. The CDR3 DNA reads TGCAGTGCCCGGGACCCTACCAATGAGCAGTTCTTC. Translated: CSARDPTNEQFF.

This clonotype was seen repeatedly, ten times or more. The rearrangement links TRBV20-1 to TRBJ2-1, with D unclear. V dropped 0 bases and J dropped 9 bases, with 12 bases sitting between them. There are 13 residues in the CDR3. CDR1 is DFQATT and CDR2 is SNEGSKA in the germline V gene (reference sequence). The CDR3 region has the DNA TGCAGTGCTAGAGATAATAGGGCCACTGAGCAGTTCTTC. Protein: CSARDNRATEQFF.

This clonotype came up many times. The V gene is TRBV20-1, the J gene TRBJ2-3, with 8 bases that match TRBD1. V was clipped by 3 bases and J by 3 bases; unmatched bases: 8. The germline gives CDR1 DFQATT, CDR2 SNEGSKA (reference sequence). CDR3 size: 15 residues. CDR3 in amino acids: CSARDRVRGTDTQYF. The CDR3 nucleotides read TGCAGTGCTAGGGACAGGGTGAGGGGGACAGATACGCAGTATTTT.

In its sample, this clonotype was seen a few times. The V call is TRBV20-1, the J call TRBJ2-5, with 12 nucleotides matching TRBD2. The CDR3 is made up of 15 amino acids. Germline loops: CDR1 DFQATT, CDR2 SNEGSKA (reference sequence). The V and J ends lost 4 bases and 1 base, in that order; junction bases with no gene match: 4. CDR3 nucleotides: TGCAGTGCTACTAAGACTAGCGGGAGCCAAGAGACCCAGTACTTC. Translating gives CSATKTSGSQETQYF.

The V call is TRBV4-1, the J call TRBJ1-6; weak D call: TRBD1 (5 bases). V lost 3 bases and J 8 bases, leaving 17 bases between the germline ends. The CDR3 has 16 amino acids. Per germline, CDR1 MGHRA and CDR2 YSYEKL. The CDR3 coding sequence is TGCGCCAGCAGCCATGAAGGGTCAGGGATATATTCACCCCTCCACTTT. Amino acids: CASSHEGSGIYSPLHF.